The next 3 T cell receptor beta chains were all read from a single sample in a study of blood T cells in healthy people across ages. Through a sample-barcoded 5' primer and a J-beta primer mix, a second PCR was run for roughly 7 to 11 cycles. One entry per CDR3 protein results from TCRdb running MiXCR on the 5' RACE reads. Here the sample spans about 680,000 distinct CDR3 sequences, over 45% being singletons. The source material was blood. The source is a woman aged 60-75 years in good health.

CDR3 bases: TGCGCCAGCAGCGCCAGACAGGGAAATAATTCACCCCTCCACTTT. It codes for CASSARQGNNSPLHF. This chain joins TRBV4-1 and TRBJ1-6; 7 bases agree with TRBD1. The CDR3 consists of 15 residues. CDR1 and CDR2 (germline): MGHRA, YSYEKL. V lost 5 bases to trimming and J lost 5 bases; unmatched junction nucleotides: 6.

V and J are TRBV2 and TRBJ2-7; D is possibly TRBD1 or TRBD2 (5 bases each). This CDR3 is built from 14 residues. Per germline, CDR1 SNHLY and CDR2 FYNNEI. V gave up 4 bases and J gave up 1 base, with 11 bases separating them. The CDR3 region is CASSGGPPSYEQYF. The DNA for the CDR3 is TGTGCCAGCAGTGGGGGACCACCTTCCTACGAGCAGTACTTC.

This clonotype came up a few times. The chain carries TRBV24-1 and TRBJ2-1; 7 bases fit TRBD2. Germline lookup yields CDR1 KGHDR and CDR2 SFDVKD. J lost 15 bases, V lost 4 bases, and 5 bases had no gene match. CDR3 length equals 11 residues. CDR3 loop: CATSEWGGMFF. CDR3 coding DNA: TGTGCCACCAGTGAGTGGGGGGGAATGTTCTTC.